The source of this T cell receptor (beta chain) is a study of monozygotic twins with inflammatory bowel disease. Blood (around 2.5 ml) was collected from every donor individually. Study-wide findings and caveats: Healthy twins showed more clonotype sharing with others than IBD patients, especially patients with disease activity. Those with IBD had lower TCRbeta diversity (inverse Simpson) than their healthy co-twins did.

UMIs containing a 6-nucleotide sample barcode were added via template switching. Using the 5' RACE reads, TCRdb records one entry per CDR3 protein without DNA. The sample table includes more than 300,000 distinct CDR3 sequences. As regards this clonotype: Antigen specificity is unknown.

The CDR3 consists of 19 residues. In germline, CDR1 is SGHDT, CDR2 YYEEEE. The V gene is TRBV5-6, the J gene TRBJ2-3; TCRdb selects TRBD2, and the lack of DNA leaves this call unchecked. The material sequenced was blood. The sequence was collected from a human donor with ulcerative colitis or Crohn's disease, or a healthy co-twin of an affected twin (not recorded which). CDR3 loop: CASRALTSGGTSSTDTQYF.